The sequence of this T cell receptor (beta chain) was determined in a study of T cells after somatic rescue of genetic block. Germline lookup yields CDR1 MNHEY and CDR2 SVGAGI. The CDR3 contains 13 residues. The V gene lost 11 bases and the J gene lost 1 base, with 12 bases spanning the gap. The data were produced by immunoSEQ multiplex PCR, yet TCRdb's version contains in-frame clones alone and is incomplete. The table shows some 70,000 clones, with approximately 91% occurring only once. The rearrangement joins TRBV6-5 to TRBJ2-1; no firm D call. This receptor was identified in a man aged 25 to 40. Sequencing was done on a sample of peripheral blood mononuclear cells (PBMCs). The DNA for the CDR3 is TGTGCCGCCCGTGGGCTATCCTACAATGAGCAGTTCTTC. It is translated as CAARGLSYNEQFF.